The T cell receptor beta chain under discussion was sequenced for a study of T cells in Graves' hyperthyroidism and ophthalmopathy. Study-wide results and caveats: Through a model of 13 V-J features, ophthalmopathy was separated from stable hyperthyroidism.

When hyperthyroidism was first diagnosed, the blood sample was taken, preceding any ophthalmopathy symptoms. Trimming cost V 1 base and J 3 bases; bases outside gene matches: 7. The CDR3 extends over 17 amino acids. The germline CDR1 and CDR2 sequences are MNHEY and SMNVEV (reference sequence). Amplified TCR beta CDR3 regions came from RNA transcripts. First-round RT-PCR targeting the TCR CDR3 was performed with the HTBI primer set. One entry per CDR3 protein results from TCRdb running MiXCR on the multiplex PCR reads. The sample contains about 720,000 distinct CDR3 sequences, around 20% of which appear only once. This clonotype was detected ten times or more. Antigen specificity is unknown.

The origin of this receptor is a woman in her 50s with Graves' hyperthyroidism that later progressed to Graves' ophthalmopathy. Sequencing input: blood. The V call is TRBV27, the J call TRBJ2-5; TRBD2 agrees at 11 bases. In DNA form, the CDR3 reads TGTGCCAGCAGTTTATTAGCGGGGGGGCCTGGTGAAGAGACCCAGTACTTC. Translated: CASSLLAGGPGEETQYF.